Presented here are 13 T cell receptor beta chains from one specimen sequenced in a study of Ad26.COV2.S vaccination and SARS-CoV-2 variants. Treatment noted: 15 to 20 received Ad26.COV2.S at low or high dose, single or two shots; a few received placebo; per-sample allocation not given. It was on day 63 after the first vaccine or placebo injection that samples were taken. Assay used: immunoSEQ multiplex PCR; TCRdb lists only in-frame clones, some missing. The table shows some 480,000 clones, with around nine tenths occurring only once. The specimen comprised peripheral blood, sampled in a trial of Ad26.COV2.S vaccine versus placebo. The receptors were gathered from a person aged 18-65 years who received the Ad26.COV2.S COVID-19 vaccine or a placebo.

This clone was found a few times. The V gene is TRBV11-2, the J gene TRBJ1-6, with 10 bases matching TRBD1. CDR3 size: 18 residues. With 0 bases clipped from V and 10 bases from J, the junction kept 12 bases outside the gene matches. CDR1 is SGHAT and CDR2 is FQNNGV in the germline V gene. The CDR3 DNA is TGTGCCAGCAGCTTAGACCCACCGGGACAGGGGTTAGGCTCACCCCTCCACTTT. It translates to CASSLDPPGQGLGSPLHF.

This clone was observed once. The rearrangement links TRBV29-1 to TRBJ2-3; the D gene is possibly TRBD1 (5 bases). Germline V gene lookup returns CDR1 SQVTM and CDR2 ANQGSEA. The CDR3 runs 15 residues. Trimming stripped 0 bases from V and 0 bases from J, with 10 bases between. CDR3 sequence: CSVEDNRRSTDTQYF. The DNA for the CDR3 is TGCAGCGTTGAAGATAACAGGCGAAGCACAGATACGCAGTATTTT.

This clone came up once. V is TRBV29-1 and J is TRBJ1-2; D gene unclear. Trimming removed 5 bases from V and 8 bases from J, with 12 bases in between. This CDR3 is 11 amino acids long. CDR1 and CDR2 from the germline V gene are SQVTM and ANQGSEA. This chain's CDR3 is CSVKDQEGYTF. The CDR3 nucleotides are TGCAGCGTTAAGGACCAGGAGGGCTACACCTTC.

The V and J genes are TRBV28 and TRBJ1-3; D may be TRBD1 (6 bases). Germline V gene sequence: CDR1 MDHEN, CDR2 SYDVKM. V gave up 8 bases and J gave up 1 base, with 18 bases separating them. CDR3 length: 16 amino acids. CDR3 sequence: CASLTPGALSGNTIYF. CDR3 nucleotides: TGTGCCAGCCTGACCCCAGGGGCCTTATCTGGAAACACCATATATTTT.

This clone was counted a single time. The chain is built from TRBV7-3 and TRBJ2-7; D perhaps matches TRBD1 (6 bases). Germline CDR1 and CDR2: SGHTA and FQGTGA. Trimming shortened V by 5 bases and J by 7 bases, and 21 bases separated the two germline ends. The CDR3 has 15 residues. CDR3 DNA sequence: TGTGCCAGCAGCCGTGGTGCTCCAGGGGAAGGGGAGCAGTACTTC. Translated, it gives CASSRGAPGEGEQYF.

The chain uses TRBV6-4 and TRBJ2-2; tentative D call: TRBD1 (6 bases). The germline gives CDR1 MRHNA, CDR2 SNTAGT. The CDR3 spans 14 residues. V lost 4 bases and J lost 4, with 10 bases in between. CDR3 residues: CASSVQGSTGELFF. The CDR3 DNA follows: TGTGCCAGCAGTGTACAGGGAAGCACCGGGGAGCTGTTTTTT.

This clone appeared a few times. This CDR3 is CATSDLGAGDQPQHF. CDR3 bases: TGTGCCACCAGTGATTTGGGAGCAGGGGATCAGCCCCAGCATTTT. The chain uses TRBV24-1 and TRBJ1-5; D is perhaps TRBD1 (6 bases). Trimming removed 0 bases from V and 5 bases from J, with 10 bases in between. Germline V lookup: CDR1 KGHDR, CDR2 SFDVKD. The CDR3 sequence is 15 residues long.

The chain is built from TRBV10-3 and TRBJ2-3, with 8 bases fitting TRBD2. Trimming cost V 0 bases and J 4 bases; bases outside gene matches: 12. The CDR3 has 18 amino acids. Germline values: CDR1 ENHRY, CDR2 SYGVKD. This chain's CDR3 is CAISESSSGSVFSDTQYF. In nucleotides, the CDR3 is TGTGCCATCAGTGAGTCCTCCAGCGGGAGTGTGTTCTCAGATACGCAGTATTTT.

The chain recombines TRBV7-2 with TRBJ1-1; D is uncertain. Germline V CDR1 and CDR2: SGHTA, FQGNSA. Trimming pared 4 bases from V and 1 base from J, leaving 10 bases between. The length of the CDR3 is 14 residues. The CDR3 protein is CASSSRGWNTEAFF. The CDR3 DNA reads as TGTGCCAGCAGCTCCCGGGGATGGAACACTGAAGCTTTCTTT.

The chain links TRBV9 to TRBJ2-3, with D possibly being TRBD2 (5 bases). The CDR3 length is 15 residues. Germline V lookup: CDR1 SGDLS, CDR2 YYNGEE. Trimming removed 3 bases from V and 0 bases from J, with 11 bases in between. In nucleotides, the CDR3 is TGTGCCAGCAGCGGTAGGGAGAGGAGCACAGATACGCAGTATTTT. Its protein is CASSGRERSTDTQYF.

The chain joins TRBV19 to TRBJ2-7; TRBD2 is a possible D gene (5 bases). Germline V gene data show CDR1 as LNHDA and CDR2 as SQIVND (reference sequence). The CDR3 has 13 amino acids. Trimming removed 3 bases from V and 4 bases from J, with 10 bases in between. The CDR3 loop is CASSIGLAYEQYF. CDR3 bases: TGTGCCAGTAGTATTGGGCTAGCTTACGAGCAGTACTTC.

This sequence joins TRBV11-2 and TRBJ2-7, with 8 bases fitting TRBD1. The CDR3 has 13 residues. Looked up from germline, CDR1 is SGHAT and CDR2 is FQNNGV. V shed 5 bases and J 7 bases; nucleotides not matched to a gene: 7. The CDR3 bases are TGTGCCAGCAGCCCATCAGGGGGCGTGGAGCAGTACTTC. Encoded protein: CASSPSGGVEQYF.

V gene TRBV27 combines with J gene TRBJ2-7; D is unclear. Germline CDR1 and CDR2: MNHEY and SMNVEV (reference sequence). CDR3 length: 13 amino acids. V was trimmed by 3 bases and J by 3 bases, leaving 9 bases between them. Written as DNA, the CDR3 is TGTGCCAGCAGTTTTGGGCCGGGCTACGAGCAGTACTTC. As protein: CASSFGPGYEQYF.